Following are 32 T cell receptor beta chains from one sample sequenced in a study of T-cell reconstitution after alpha-beta-depleted transplantation in children. This sample's TCRbeta library carried unique molecular identifier barcodes. In TCRdb, the PCR reads were re-called with MiXCR into one record per CDR3 protein. The sample lists 640,000 or so distinct CDR3 sequences, 15% to 20% occurring once. The sample in question was PBMCs from the stem cell graft donor, obtained from the stem cell graft. All receptors derive from a human donor who donated a stem cell graft to a child with acute myeloid leukemia.

This clonotype was seen a handful of times. This sequence joins TRBV7-9 and TRBJ2-3; D possibly matches TRBD1 or TRBD2 (6 bases each). V was shortened by 7 bases and J by 2 bases, with 16 bases between the two germline ends. Per germline, CDR1 SEHNR and CDR2 FQNEAQ (reference sequence). The length of the CDR3 is 15 residues. DNA of the CDR3: TGTGCCAGCAACAGGGAGGAGTCCTACACAGATACGCAGTATTTT. Translated: CASNREESYTDTQYF.

This clonotype was picked up many times. The rearrangement links TRBV5-6 to TRBJ2-3, with TRBD2 identical over 7 bases. CDR1 SGHDT and CDR2 YYEEEE come from the germline V gene. The CDR3 extends over 16 amino acids. With V trimmed by 1 base and J by 2 bases, 7 bases remained unmatched. The DNA for the CDR3 is TGTGCCAGCAGCTTGTGGCTAGCGGACGACACAGATACGCAGTATTTT. Protein product: CASSLWLADDTDTQYF.

There are a few counts of this clonotype. The V call is TRBV20-1, the J call TRBJ2-7, with 7 bases that match TRBD2. The ends lost 2 bases at V and 2 bases at J; junction bases unmatched: 9. CDR1 is DFQATT and CDR2 is SNEGSKA in the germline V gene (reference sequence). This CDR3 contains 15 residues. The CDR3 nucleotides are TGCAGTGCTAGACCCTTTGGCGGGGGAGCCTACGAGCAGTACTTC. Protein product: CSARPFGGGAYEQYF.

This clonotype was observed many times. This rearrangement joins TRBV7-2 to TRBJ1-2; no clear D gene. Germline CDR1 SGHTA, CDR2 FQGNSA. V was clipped by 5 bases and J by 2 bases, with 6 bases between them. This CDR3 has 12 residues. In nucleotides, the CDR3 is TGTGCCAGCAGCGTGGACAACTATGGCTACACCTTC. The encoded protein is CASSVDNYGYTF.

This clonotype showed up many times. CDR3 sequence reads: CASSEGPDPRSYEQYV. The CDR3 DNA follows: TGTGCCAGCAGTGAAGGTCCGGACCCCAGGTCCTACGAGCAGTACGTC. The chain employs TRBV6-1 and TRBJ2-7; D unresolved. There are 16 residues in the CDR3. The germline V gene encodes CDR1 MNHNS and CDR2 SASEGT. V dropped 1 base and J dropped 1 base, with 14 bases sitting between them.

This clonotype was counted a few times. The chain couples TRBV28 to TRBJ2-7, with D maybe TRBD1 (6 bases). The CDR3 length is 11 residues. Germline-derived CDR1 and CDR2 are MDHEN and SYDVKM. V lost 10 bases and J 4 bases, leaving 11 bases between the germline ends. The CDR3 DNA sequence: TGTGCCACCACAGGGACGTACGAGCAGTACTTC. Its protein product is CATTGTYEQYF.

This clonotype was counted many times. The chain links TRBV1 to TRBJ1-5. TRBV1 is listed as a pseudogene. This CDR3 comprises 13 residues. CDR3 in amino acids: CTSSPRANQPQHF. The CDR3 nucleotides read TGCACCAGCAGCCCCAGAGCCAATCAGCCCCAGCATTTT.

This clonotype was picked up many times. Mismatch with germline at one junction end may stem from a read error. The chain couples TRBV7-3 to TRBJ2-1, with TRBD1 identical over 10 bases. Germline values: CDR1 SGHTA, CDR2 FQGTGA. This CDR3 has 16 residues. The CDR3 sequence: CASSLTGGSSYNEQFF. The CDR3 DNA follows: TGCGCCAGCAGCTTGACAGGGGGCAGCTCCTACAATGAGCAGTTCTTC.

This clonotype was observed a handful of times. This chain links TRBV20-1 with TRBJ1-2; TRBD1 matches at 12 bases. V lost 3 bases to trimming and J lost 6 bases; unmatched junction nucleotides: 11. CDR3 length: 16 amino acids. Germline CDR1 and CDR2: DFQATT and SNEGSKA (reference sequence). CDR3 sequence (DNA): TGCAGTGCTAGGAGTCCGTCGGGACAGGGGGCGGATGGCTACACCTTC. This translates into CSARSPSGQGADGYTF.

This clonotype was counted many times. V and J are TRBV6-1 and TRBJ2-2, with D possibly matching TRBD1 (5 bases). Germline lookup yields CDR1 MNHNS and CDR2 SASEGT. Trimming took off 5 bases at V and 4 bases at J, with 11 bases between the two ends. This CDR3 is built from 14 residues. The CDR3 loop reads CASSTGHSTGELFF. CDR3 DNA: TGTGCCAGCAGTACAGGACATAGCACCGGGGAGCTGTTTTTT.

The chain has TRBV5-1 and TRBJ1-1; D remains unclear. Trimming pared 4 bases from V and 11 bases from J, leaving 12 bases between. Germline-derived CDR1 and CDR2 are SGHRS and YFSETQ. The CDR3 sequence is 11 residues long. The chain's CDR3 is CASSTTETAFF. CDR3 DNA sequence: TGCGCCAGCAGCACGACCGAGACGGCTTTCTTT.

This clonotype was recorded at least ten times. This chain uses TRBV29-1 with TRBJ1-1, with no clear D. Germline values: CDR1 SQVTM, CDR2 ANQGSEA. The CDR3 sequence is 12 residues long. Trimming shortened V by 4 bases and J by 1 base, and 7 bases separated the two germline ends. The CDR3 region is CSVAVPNTEAFF. The CDR3 DNA reads TGCAGCGTTGCCGTTCCGAACACTGAAGCTTTCTTT.

The chain uses TRBV4-1 and TRBJ1-1, with D uncertain. CDR3 length: 15 amino acids. V dropped 5 bases and J dropped 0 bases, with 13 bases sitting between them. The germline V gene has CDR1 MGHRA and CDR2 YSYEKL. The CDR3 bases are TGCGCCAGCAGCGCCATGGTAAGGATGAACACTGAAGCTTTCTTT. This encodes CASSAMVRMNTEAFF.

This clonotype was observed many times. This rearrangement joins TRBV27 to TRBJ2-1; TRBD2 agrees at 12 bases. This CDR3 has 16 residues. Germline V gene data show CDR1 as MNHEY and CDR2 as SMNVEV (reference sequence). V gave up 5 bases and J gave up 4 bases; unmatched junction bases: 6. The CDR3, as DNA: TGTGCCAGCAGTCCACTAGCGGGGGGTTGGTACAATGAGCAGTTCTTC. Its translation: CASSPLAGGWYNEQFF.

At least ten counts were recorded for this clonotype. The rearrangement joins TRBV6-1 to TRBJ1-2; possibly TRBD1 for D (6 bases). The CDR3 consists of 14 residues. Germline V gives CDR1 MNHNS, CDR2 SASEGT. Trimming removed 6 bases from V and 3 bases from J, with 14 bases in between. As DNA, the CDR3 is TGTGCCAGCAGCGCTGAAGGGGGGTACTATGGCTACACCTTC. Encoded protein: CASSAEGGYYGYTF.

This clonotype came up many times. The chain uses TRBV12-3 or TRBV12-4 and TRBJ2-3; 9 bases match TRBD1. V shed 5 bases and J 9 bases; nucleotides not matched to a gene: 6. The CDR3 contains 13 residues. The chain's CDR3 is CASSGDRAQTQYF. The CDR3 nucleotides read TGTGCCAGCAGTGGGGACAGGGCACAAACGCAGTATTTT.

The V gene is TRBV20-1, the J gene TRBJ1-2, with D unclear. This CDR3 has 11 amino acids. The V gene's germline CDR1 is DFQATT and CDR2 SNEGSKA (reference sequence). V was shortened by 6 bases and J by 7 bases, with 12 bases between the two germline ends. CDR3 loop: CSARQPIGYTF. CDR3 in DNA: TGCAGTGCGCGCCAACCCATTGGCTACACCTTC.

This clonotype has only a few counts. V gene TRBV20-1 combines with J gene TRBJ1-3; no clear D gene. In germline, CDR1 is DFQATT, CDR2 SNEGSKA (reference sequence). CDR3 length equals 14 residues. V lost 5 bases, J lost 0 bases, and 11 bases lay in between. CDR3 amino acids: CSAHDLPSGNTIYF. The DNA of the CDR3 is TGCAGTGCTCATGACCTTCCCTCTGGAAACACCATATATTTT.

Ten or more counts support this clonotype. V and J are TRBV7-2 and TRBJ1-6; tentative D call: TRBD1 (5 bases). There are 15 residues in the CDR3. Germline lookup yields CDR1 SGHTA and CDR2 FQGNSA. V was cut by 1 base and J by 6 bases, with 10 bases left in between. Written as DNA, the CDR3 is TGTGCCAGCAGCTTAGTCGGGGCTCGTAATTCACCCCTCCACTTT. Translating gives CASSLVGARNSPLHF.

Ten or more counts support this clonotype. The chain recombines TRBV6-1 with TRBJ1-1; 9 nucleotides align to TRBD1. V trimming: 6 bases; J trimming: 4 bases; junction bases outside the gene matches: 9. Germline CDR1 MNHNS, CDR2 SASEGT. CDR3 size: 15 residues. CDR3 sequence (DNA): TGTGCCAGCAGGAGCAACGGACAGGGGCGCACTGAAGCTTTCTTT. Protein product: CASRSNGQGRTEAFF.

This clonotype was recorded many times. The chain has TRBV12-3 or TRBV12-4 and TRBJ2-1, with 9 bases lining up with TRBD2. The CDR3 has 15 amino acids. With V trimmed by 7 bases and J by 1 base, 5 bases remained unmatched. The CDR3 loop reads CASIGAGGSYNEQFF. CDR3 nucleotides: TGTGCCAGCATCGGAGCGGGGGGTTCCTACAATGAGCAGTTCTTC.

This chain links TRBV20-1 with TRBJ1-6; weak D call: TRBD1 (5 bases). This CDR3 has 12 residues. The germline CDR1 and CDR2 sequences are DFQATT and SNEGSKA (reference sequence). Trimming stripped 6 bases from V and 5 bases from J, with 8 bases between. The CDR3 protein is CSAQGDNSPLHF. The CDR3 nucleotides read TGCAGTGCACAAGGGGATAATTCACCCCTCCACTTT.

This clonotype was detected a few times. The rearrangement links TRBV7-2 to TRBJ1-5, with D possibly matching TRBD1 (5 bases). Germline V gene data show CDR1 as SGHTA and CDR2 as FQGNSA. V dropped 4 bases and J dropped 3 bases, with 16 bases sitting between them. This CDR3 is built from 16 residues. The CDR3 DNA sequence: TGTGCCAGCAGCTCCGCGGGGCCAGGCCCCAATCAGCCCCAGCATTTT. It translates to CASSSAGPGPNQPQHF.

In this sample, this clonotype turned up a few times. This chain links TRBV12-3 or TRBV12-4 with TRBJ2-5, with 11 positions matching TRBD1. The CDR3 contains 15 residues. Trimming cost V 5 bases and J 5 bases; bases outside gene matches: 7. The DNA of the CDR3 is TGTGCCAGCAGTACGGACAGGGGGCAGTGGGAGACCCAGTACTTC. Translating gives CASSTDRGQWETQYF.

The chain couples TRBV29-1 to TRBJ2-5; 7 bases are a match to TRBD2. Unmatched junction bases numbered 10, after V lost 0 bases and J lost 9 bases. In germline, CDR1 is SQVTM, CDR2 ANQGSEA. The CDR3 length is 14 residues. CDR3 coding DNA: TGCAGCGTTGAAGAGAAGGTTCGGGGGGTGGCCCAGTACTTC. Amino acids: CSVEEKVRGVAQYF.

This clonotype was detected ten times or more. The chain employs TRBV20-1 and TRBJ2-7; D is undetermined. Trimming removed 3 bases at V and 0 bases at J, with 6 bases between. CDR3 length: 12 amino acids. Germline CDR1 is DFQATT and CDR2 is SNEGSKA (reference sequence). The CDR3 nucleotides are TGCAGTGCTAGTGCCCTCTCCTACGAGCAGTACTTC. It codes for CSASALSYEQYF.

This clonotype was seen more than once but under ten times. The V gene is TRBV7-2, the J gene TRBJ2-3; D unclear. CDR1 SGHTA and CDR2 FQGNSA come from the germline V gene. Trimming took 4 bases from V and 6 from J, leaving 8 bases between them. This CDR3 is 12 amino acids long. The CDR3 region has the DNA TGTGCCAGCAGCTCGGGCGACGATACGCAGTATTTT. Translation: CASSSGDDTQYF.

This clonotype has just a few counts. The gene calls are TRBV13 and TRBJ1-2; D is unclear. CDR1 and CDR2 (germline): PRHDT, FYEKMQ (reference sequence). Trimming left V 4 bases short and J 6 bases short, with 9 bases between. The CDR3 sequence is 12 residues long. The chain's CDR3 is CASSSTGNGYTF. CDR3 nucleotides: TGTGCCAGCAGCTCGACGGGAAATGGCTACACCTTC.

At least ten counts were recorded for this clonotype. The chain employs TRBV20-1 and TRBJ2-2, with D unclear. The germline V and J ends were trimmed by 6 bases and 5 bases, with 7 bases remaining between them. Germline-derived CDR1 and CDR2 are DFQATT and SNEGSKA (reference sequence). This CDR3 is 11 amino acids long. The chain's CDR3 is CSALRTGELFF. The CDR3 coding sequence is TGCAGTGCCCTTCGGACCGGGGAGCTGTTTTTT.

Many counts were recorded for this clonotype. V is TRBV29-1 and J is TRBJ2-2; no reliable D call. Germline lookup yields CDR1 SQVTM and CDR2 ANQGSEA. The CDR3 covers 11 residues. V dropped 7 bases and J dropped 6 bases, with 9 bases sitting between them. CDR3 in amino acids: CSGGTAGELFF. CDR3 coding DNA: TGCAGCGGCGGAACCGCCGGGGAGCTGTTTTTT.

This sequence joins TRBV12-3 or TRBV12-4 and TRBJ1-5, with 7 bases fitting TRBD1. CDR3 length: 15 residues. The trim removed 7 bases at V and 4 bases at J, leaving 10 bases unmatched. The CDR3 DNA follows: TGTGCCAGCAACCCCGGGACAGCAGTTAATCAGCCCCAGCATTTT. Translating gives CASNPGTAVNQPQHF.

V gene TRBV4-1 combines with J gene TRBJ2-1; 11 bases line up with TRBD2. The CDR3 is made up of 14 amino acids. The germline V gene has CDR1 MGHRA and CDR2 YSYEKL. Trimming cost V 3 bases and J 16 bases; bases outside gene matches: 11. CDR3 sequence: CASSHPGLAGGPFF. The CDR3 DNA reads as TGCGCCAGCAGCCACCCCGGGTTAGCGGGGGGGCCATTCTTC.